Listed here are 25 T cell receptor beta chains from one sample, sequenced in a study of shared clonotypes between healthy human individuals. TCRdb's copy holds only in-frame clones and misses some; the assay was immunoSEQ multiplex PCR. The repertoire holds around 2.3 million clones, approximately 95% seen once, with roughly 0.13% in the top ten. The material sequenced was naive CD4+ T cells sorted from blood. Subset in this sample: CD45RA+ positively selected. The receptors stem from a man aged 18 to 30 in good health.

This clone was seen a few times. V gene TRBV19 combines with J gene TRBJ1-1, with D perhaps TRBD1 (5 bases). V lost 5 bases and J lost 1, with 8 bases in between. CDR1 is LNHDA, CDR2 SQIVND, per germline (reference sequence). The length of the CDR3 is 13 residues. The CDR3 spells CASSWGRNTEAFF. The DNA of the CDR3 is TGTGCCAGTAGTTGGGGGAGGAACACTGAAGCTTTCTTT.

V usage is TRBV9 and J usage is TRBJ2-7, with 14 bases lining up with TRBD2. The CDR3 sequence is 18 residues long. Per germline, CDR1 SGDLS and CDR2 YYNGEE. The junction had 8 bases not matched to a gene; V was cut back by 3 bases and J by 0 bases. CDR3: CASSGPGTSGSYSYEQYF. CDR3 in DNA: TGTGCCAGCAGCGGCCCCGGGACTAGCGGGAGTTACTCCTACGAGCAGTACTTC.

Comments on this clone: At the DNA level, this CDR3 is encoded by other sequences in the same sample as well. The CDR3 spells CASSPPGSSYEQYF. The CDR3 DNA follows: TGTGCCAGCTCACCCCCCGGCAGCTCCTACGAGCAGTACTTC. The rearrangement links TRBV18 to TRBJ2-7; D call uncertain. V lost 3 bases, J lost 0 bases, and 9 bases lay in between. The CDR3 is made up of 14 amino acids. From germline, CDR1 is KGHSH and CDR2 LQKENI.

The chain recombines TRBV10-3 with TRBJ2-3; D may be TRBD1 (6 bases). Germline lookup yields CDR1 ENHRY and CDR2 SYGVKD. This CDR3 has 16 amino acids. The V gene lost 6 bases and the J gene lost 0 bases, with 16 bases spanning the gap. As DNA, the CDR3 is TGTGCCATCAGGGGGGACACGCAAGCTAGCACAGATACGCAGTATTTT. Translated: CAIRGDTQASTDTQYF.

The V gene is TRBV25-1, the J gene TRBJ1-4; unclear D gene. CDR3 length: 16 amino acids. The V end was cut by 3 bases, the J end by 8 bases, with 19 bases between. Germline CDR1 is MGHDK and CDR2 is SYGVNS. CDR3 sequence: CASSDQPGREGEKLFF. DNA of the CDR3: TGTGCCAGCAGTGACCAACCGGGAAGGGAAGGGGAAAAACTGTTTTTT.

The rearrangement joins TRBV6-1 to TRBJ1-1; D perhaps matches TRBD1 (5 bases). The germline gives CDR1 MNHNS, CDR2 SASEGT. The CDR3 is 13 amino acids. V lost 9 bases and J 3 bases, leaving 14 bases between the germline ends. The CDR3 region is CASFLNRYTEAFF. CDR3 nucleotides: TGTGCCAGTTTCCTCAACAGGTACACTGAAGCTTTCTTT.

On this clone itself: Within the sample, other DNA sequences also encode this same CDR3. The rearrangement links TRBV5-4 to TRBJ2-5; TRBD2 is a possible D gene (6 bases). Trimming took 4 bases from V and 3 from J, leaving 10 bases between them. This CDR3 region has 13 residues. Germline V gene data show CDR1 as SGHNT and CDR2 as YYREEE (reference sequence). The CDR3 sequence is CASSRDSEETQYF. The CDR3 DNA reads TGTGCCAGCAGCCGGGACTCAGAAGAGACCCAGTACTTC.

The J gene is TRBJ1-2, the V gene TRBV5-6; no clear D. The length of the CDR3 is 15 residues. CDR1 is SGHDT, CDR2 YYEEEE, per germline. V gave up 4 bases and J gave up 0 bases, with 13 bases separating them. In DNA form, the CDR3 reads TGTGCCAGCAGCCCCCCCCGGGGAGCTAACTATGGCTACACCTTC. Encoded protein: CASSPPRGANYGYTF.

The CDR3 protein is CARSPWGPGAPSSGANVLTF. DNA for the CDR3: TGTGCCAGAAGCCCCTGGGGTCCGGGGGCGCCCAGCTCTGGGGCCAACGTCCTGACTTTC. V is TRBV5-3 and J is TRBJ2-6; D could derive from TRBD1 or TRBD2 (6 bases each). TRBV5-3 carries the ORF label, with uncertain function. The CDR3 runs 20 residues. Trimming removed 4 bases at V and 0 bases at J, with 23 bases between.

In the case of this clone: Other DNA sequences from this sample encode an identical CDR3 as well. The rearrangement joins TRBV6-1 to TRBJ1-3; possibly TRBD1 for D (5 bases). Germline CDR1 reads MNHNS; CDR2 reads SASEGT. The CDR3 runs 13 residues. V was clipped by 2 bases and J by 6 bases, with 8 bases between them. This CDR3 reads CASSEQGANTIYF. CDR3 DNA sequence: TGTGCCAGCAGTGAACAGGGAGCAAACACCATATATTTT.

This chain uses TRBV5-4 with TRBJ2-1; a possible D gene is TRBD1 (6 bases). This CDR3 is built from 14 residues. Germline V gene sequence: CDR1 SGHNT, CDR2 YYREEE (reference sequence). Trimming removed 4 bases from V and 3 bases from J, with 11 bases in between. CDR3 in amino acids: CASSIRTDYNEQFF. For the CDR3, the DNA is TGTGCCAGCAGCATCCGGACAGACTACAATGAGCAGTTCTTC.

The V and J genes are TRBV28 and TRBJ1-5, with D unresolved. V dropped 6 bases and J dropped 1 base, with 10 bases sitting between them. Germline CDR1 reads MDHEN; CDR2 reads SYDVKM. This CDR3 contains 14 residues. The CDR3 nucleotides are TGTGCCAGCAGCTCGCCTTGGAGCAATCAGCCCCAGCATTTT. It encodes CASSSPWSNQPQHF.

This chain uses TRBV6-6 with TRBJ2-2, with D uncertain. Per germline, CDR1 MNHNY and CDR2 SVGAGI (reference sequence). This CDR3 spans 9 amino acids. With 8 bases removed from V and 8 bases from J, the gap between germline ends came to 3 bases. In DNA form, the CDR3 reads TGTGCCAGCGGGGGGGAGCTGTTTTTT. As protein: CASGGELFF.

The chain carries TRBV28 and TRBJ2-7; a weak D match, TRBD1 (5 bases). V was pared by 8 bases and J by 2 bases, with 16 bases between. The CDR3 has 14 residues. Germline V CDR1 and CDR2: MDHEN, SYDVKM. CDR3 amino acids: CASASQGSTYEQYF. The CDR3 DNA follows: TGTGCCAGCGCGTCGCAGGGTTCGACCTACGAGCAGTACTTC.

The CDR3, as DNA: TGTGCCAGCAGACCCAGGGGACTCTACGAGCAGTACTTC. It translates to CASRPRGLYEQYF. The chain recombines TRBV2 with TRBJ2-7, with D possibly called TRBD1 or TRBD2 (6 bases each). Trimming left V 6 bases short and J 3 bases short, with 12 bases between. Germline V gives CDR1 SNHLY, CDR2 FYNNEI. This CDR3 is 13 amino acids long. Filled out from reference TRBV2 and TRBJ2-7, the complete variable domain reads EPEVTQTPSHQVTQMGQEVILRCVPISNHLYFYWYRQILGQKVEFLVSFYNNEISEKSEIFDDQFSVERPDGSNFTLKIRSTKLEDSAMYFCASRPRGLYEQYFGPGTRLTVT.

The chain joins TRBV28 to TRBJ1-1, with TRBD1 matching 8 bases. With V trimmed by 6 bases and J by 12 bases, 9 bases remained unmatched. Looked up from germline, CDR1 is MDHEN and CDR2 is SYDVKM. The CDR3 extends over 12 amino acids. The CDR3 reads CASSLSQGGTFF. The CDR3 bases are TGTGCCAGCAGCCTTTCACAGGGGGGAACTTTCTTT.

The rearrangement links TRBV10-3 to TRBJ1-5; the match to TRBD1 covers 8 bases. Per the germline V gene, CDR1 is ENHRY and CDR2 is SYGVKD. The CDR3 runs to 14 residues. V shed 4 bases, J shed 4 bases, and the junction held 3 bases outside the gene matches. As DNA, the CDR3 is TGTGCCATCAGTGTAGGGACAGGTAATCAGCCCCAGCATTTT. It is translated as CAISVGTGNQPQHF.

The chain recombines TRBV6-5 with TRBJ2-3; D is ambiguous. Germline CDR1 MNHEY, CDR2 SVGAGI. V shed 6 bases and J shed 6 bases, with 13 bases lying between them. This CDR3 has 13 residues. DNA for the CDR3: TGTGCCAGCAGCCGTCCCAGTATCGATACGCAGTATTTT. Amino acid sequence: CASSRPSIDTQYF.

To note about this clone: Other DNA sequences in this sample translate to the same CDR3. The rearrangement links TRBV9 to TRBJ1-5; D not resolved. The V and J ends lost 0 bases and 0 bases respectively, with 7 bases between them. Germline V gene sequence: CDR1 SGDLS, CDR2 YYNGEE. The CDR3 has 15 amino acids. The CDR3 loop is CASSVGVNSNQPQHF. As DNA, the CDR3 is TGTGCCAGCAGCGTAGGCGTAAATAGCAATCAGCCCCAGCATTTT.

Remarks on this clone: Its ends do not fully match the called genes, so a read error is possible. The chain has TRBV6-1 and TRBJ1-2, with TRBD1 matching 7 bases. The CDR3 length is 13 residues. The V gene's germline CDR1 is MNHNS and CDR2 SASEGT. CDR3 region: CASNEGGNYGYTF. CDR3 DNA sequence: TGTGCCAGCAATGAAGGGGGCAACTATGGCTACACCTTC.

The gene calls are TRBV5-6 and TRBJ1-4; no firm D call. The V and J ends lost 4 bases and 1 base respectively, with 11 bases between them. The germline V gene encodes CDR1 SGHDT and CDR2 YYEEEE. The CDR3 length is 15 residues. The CDR3 is CASSLLPGTNEKLFF. CDR3 bases: TGTGCCAGCAGCCTCCTTCCCGGAACTAATGAAAAACTGTTTTTT.

This clone appeared once. V gene TRBV27 combines with J gene TRBJ1-5, with TRBD1 as a possible D gene (6 bases). Germline V gives CDR1 MNHEY, CDR2 SMNVEV (reference sequence). The ends were cut back, 2 bases at V and 1 base at J, with 15 bases in the middle. CDR3 length: 17 residues. The CDR3 DNA reads as TGTGCCAGCAGTTTAGCACAGGGAGGAGGCAGCAATCAGCCCCAGCATTTT. Protein: CASSLAQGGGSNQPQHF.

The chain links TRBV28 to TRBJ1-2, with D uncertain. CDR3 length: 12 amino acids. Germline V gives CDR1 MDHEN, CDR2 SYDVKM. Trimming removed 4 bases at V and 8 bases at J, with 11 bases between. The CDR3 protein is CASSSVRFGYTF. In DNA form, the CDR3 reads TGTGCCAGCAGTTCTGTTCGTTTCGGCTACACCTTC.

V gene TRBV18 combines with J gene TRBJ2-2, with D perhaps matching TRBD1 or TRBD2 (5 bases each). Germline loops: CDR1 KGHSH, CDR2 LQKENI. V gave up 3 bases and J gave up 4 bases, with 12 bases separating them. The CDR3 has 15 residues. CDR3 protein: CASSPPGPATGELFF. The CDR3 DNA follows: TGTGCCAGCTCACCCCCGGGACCCGCCACCGGGGAGCTGTTTTTT.

The chain is built from TRBV5-1 and TRBJ1-2; 8 bases line up with TRBD1. Germline V gene data show CDR1 as SGHRS and CDR2 as YFSETQ. The V gene end was trimmed by 0 bases and the J gene end by 4 bases; junction bases not matched to a gene: 2. This CDR3 spans 14 amino acids. In DNA form, the CDR3 reads TGCGCCAGCAGCTTGGGGACAGGGACCTATGGCTACACCTTC. Translation gives CASSLGTGTYGYTF.